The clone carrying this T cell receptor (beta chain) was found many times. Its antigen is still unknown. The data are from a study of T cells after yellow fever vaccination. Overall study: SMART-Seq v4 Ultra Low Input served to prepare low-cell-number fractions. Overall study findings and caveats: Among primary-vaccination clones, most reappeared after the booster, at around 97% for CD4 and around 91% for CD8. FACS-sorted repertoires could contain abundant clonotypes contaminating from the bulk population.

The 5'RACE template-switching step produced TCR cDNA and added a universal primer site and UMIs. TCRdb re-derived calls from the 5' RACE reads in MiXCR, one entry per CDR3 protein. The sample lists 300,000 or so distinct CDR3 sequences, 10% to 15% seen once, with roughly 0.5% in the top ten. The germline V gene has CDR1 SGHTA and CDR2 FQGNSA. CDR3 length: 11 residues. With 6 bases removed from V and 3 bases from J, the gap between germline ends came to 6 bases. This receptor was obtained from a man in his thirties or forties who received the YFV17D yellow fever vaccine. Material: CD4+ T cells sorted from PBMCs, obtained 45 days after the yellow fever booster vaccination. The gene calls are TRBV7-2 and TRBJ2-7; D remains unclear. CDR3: CASSRLYEQYF. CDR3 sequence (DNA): TGTGCCAGCAGTAGACTCTACGAGCAGTACTTC.